A selection of T cell receptor beta chains follows, all from one sample in a study of T-cell reconstitution after alpha-beta-depleted transplantation in children. TCRdb independently ran MiXCR on the PCR reads; one entry per CDR3 protein. The data show around 490,000 distinct CDR3 sequences, about an eighth seen once. The specimen comprised PBMCs, mostly from graft donor cells, sampled 180 days after TCRalphabeta/CD19-depleted stem cell transplant. The source is a female patient aged 2-9 years who had a stem cell transplant for aplastic anemia, so the T cells may come from the graft donor. Both conserved end residues are part of each CDR3. A D gene is named only where the DNA matches it firmly. A clone size is listed for some rows: how often the clone was seen (once, few, many), or a class if it is expanded.

J: TRBJ2-3
V: TRBV6-2/TRBV6-3
D: TRBD1
size: few
DNA: TGTGCCAGCAGTTACTACAGGGGAAGCACAGATACGCAGTATTTT
CDR3: CASSYYRGSTDTQYF

J: TRBJ1-5
V: TRBV7-2
D: NA
size: NA
DNA: TGTGCCAGCAGCCCCATCGTAGACAATCAGCCCCAGCATTTT
CDR3: CASSPIVDNQPQHF

J: TRBJ2-7
V: TRBV28
D: TRBD1
size: NA
DNA: TGTGCCAGCAGCGGCGCAGGGGGCCACGAGCAGTACTTC
CDR3: CASSGAGGHEQYF

J: TRBJ2-7
V: TRBV29-1
D: NA
size: many
DNA: TGCAGCGTTGAGGTACCGGGGAAGGACTACGAGCAGTACTTC
CDR3: CSVEVPGKDYEQYF

J: TRBJ2-2
V: TRBV9
D: NA
size: many
DNA: TGCGCCAGCAGCGCTGACACCGGGGAGCTGTTTTTT
CDR3: CASSADTGELFF

J: TRBJ1-6
V: TRBV12-5
D: NA
size: NA
DNA: TGTGCTAGTGGTTTTAGGAATTCACCCCTCCACTTT
CDR3: CASGFRNSPLHF

J: TRBJ2-1
V: TRBV6-2/TRBV6-3
D: TRBD2
size: NA
DNA: TGTGCCAGCAGTCTACATGGGAGCGGGAGAGTCTACAATGAGCAGTTCTTC
CDR3: CASSLHGSGRVYNEQFF

J: TRBJ2-5
V: TRBV12-3/TRBV12-4
D: TRBD1
size: NA
DNA: TGTGCCAGCAGTTCCCCCTTGGACAGGGGGGAGACCCAGTACTTC
CDR3: CASSSPLDRGETQYF

J: TRBJ2-6
V: TRBV7-2
D: NA
size: few
DNA: TGTGCCAGCAGGTCACCCGCTGGGGCCAACGTCCTGACTTTC
CDR3: CASRSPAGANVLTF

J: TRBJ2-1
V: TRBV5-1
D: NA
size: many
DNA: TGCGCCAGCAGCGATGCGACGGCGGCCCCATACAATGAGCAGTTCTTC
CDR3: CASSDATAAPYNEQFF

J: TRBJ2-1
V: TRBV7-2
D: TRBD2
size: NA
DNA: TGTGCCAGCAGCTTGCGGACTAGCGTTTCCAATGAGCAGTTCTTC
CDR3: CASSLRTSVSNEQFF

J: TRBJ2-1
V: TRBV11-2
D: TRBD2
size: NA
DNA: TGTGCCAGCAGCCTAAAGGCCCTTATGAGTCTAGCGGGAGAGGATGAGCAGTTCTTC
CDR3: CASSLKALMSLAGEDEQFF

J: TRBJ1-5
V: TRBV6-4
D: TRBD1
size: few
DNA: TGTGCCAGCAGTGACCCCGGGACAGGGGGCTTTGATAGCAATCAGCCCCAGCATTTT
CDR3: CASSDPGTGGFDSNQPQHF

J: TRBJ2-1
V: TRBV12-3/TRBV12-4
D: TRBD2
size: many
DNA: TGTGCCAGCAGTTTAACTAGCGGGATTAATGAGCAGTTCTTC
CDR3: CASSLTSGINEQFF

J: TRBJ2-5
V: TRBV5-1
D: TRBD2
size: NA
DNA: TGCGCCAGCAGCGCTAGCGGTTTGAGCCAAGAGACCCAGTACTTC
CDR3: CASSASGLSQETQYF

J: TRBJ2-5
V: TRBV29-1
D: NA
size: few
DNA: TGCAGCGTTGAGTCCCGTGGGGCCAGCCAAGAGACCCAGTACTTC
CDR3: CSVESRGASQETQYF

J: TRBJ2-5
V: TRBV6-6
D: TRBD1
size: NA
DNA: TGTGCCAGCAAGACAGGGCAGAGGGAGACCCAGTACTTC
CDR3: CASKTGQRETQYF

J: TRBJ2-1
V: TRBV12-3/TRBV12-4
D: TRBD2
size: many
DNA: TGTGCCAGCAGCACTAGCGGGAGGGCCAGGGGTGAGCAGTTCTTC
CDR3: CASSTSGRARGEQFF

J: TRBJ2-1
V: TRBV7-2
D: NA
size: many
DNA: TGTGCCAGCAGCTCGGTAGTGCCTTACGGTGAGCAGTTCTTC
CDR3: CASSSVVPYGEQFF

J: TRBJ2-4
V: TRBV7-2
D: TRBD2
size: NA
DNA: TGTGCCAGCAGCTTATACGCGCGGGGGGACGTAAACATTCAGTACTTC
CDR3: CASSLYARGDVNIQYF

J: TRBJ2-3
V: TRBV7-9
D: NA
size: few
DNA: TGTGCCACTGCACAGGCAGACTACACAGATACGCAGTATTTT
CDR3: CATAQADYTDTQYF

J: TRBJ2-1
V: TRBV7-2
D: TRBD1
size: NA
DNA: TGTGCCAGCGAGGGGGCGGAGCAGTTCTTC
CDR3: CASEGAEQFF

J: TRBJ2-7
V: TRBV7-2
D: TRBD1
size: NA
DNA: TGTGCCAGCAGCTTGGGGGGGACAGGGAAGCGTTACGAGCAGTACTTC
CDR3: CASSLGGTGKRYEQYF

J: TRBJ2-5
V: TRBV29-1
D: NA
size: few
DNA: TGCAGCGTTCTCAGCTCCACCCGAGAGACCCAGTACTTC
CDR3: CSVLSSTRETQYF

J: TRBJ2-3
V: TRBV11-2
D: TRBD1
size: many
DNA: TGTGCCAGCAGCTACGGGACAGACACAGATACGCAGTATTTT
CDR3: CASSYGTDTDTQYF

J: TRBJ2-1
V: TRBV25-1
D: TRBD2
size: few
DNA: TGTGCCAGCAGTGATTTTGGGGAGCGGGGATACAATGAGCAGTTCTTC
CDR3: CASSDFGERGYNEQFF

J: TRBJ2-3
V: TRBV4-3
D: NA
size: NA
DNA: TGCGCCAGCAGCCTCTTCCGGGATGGTACTAGCACAGATACGCAGTATTTT
CDR3: CASSLFRDGTSTDTQYF

J: TRBJ2-5
V: TRBV11-2
D: NA
size: few
DNA: TGTGCCAGCAGACAAGACGAGACCCAGTACTTC
CDR3: CASRQDETQYF

J: TRBJ1-5
V: TRBV5-6
D: NA
size: NA
DNA: TGTGCCAGCAGCTTGAGTCTCGGGAGTGGCAATCAGCCCCAGCATTTT
CDR3: CASSLSLGSGNQPQHF

J: TRBJ2-1
V: TRBV7-8
D: NA
size: NA
DNA: TGTGCCAGCAGCTTATCCGTGCGCCTGGGGGTACAGGGACACAATGAGCAGTTCTTC
CDR3: CASSLSVRLGVQGHNEQFF

J: TRBJ2-1
V: TRBV20-1
D: TRBD2
size: few
DNA: TGCAGTGCAAAACTAGCGGGAGGGAATGACAATGAGCAGTTCTTC
CDR3: CSAKLAGGNDNEQFF

J: TRBJ2-2
V: TRBV9
D: NA
size: NA
DNA: TGTGCCAGCAGCGTAGTCCCGAACGCCGGGGAGCTGTTTTTT
CDR3: CASSVVPNAGELFF

J: TRBJ2-5
V: TRBV5-1
D: NA
size: NA
DNA: TGCGCCAGCAGCTTGGCGGGGCCGAGGGAGACCCAGTACTTC
CDR3: CASSLAGPRETQYF

J: TRBJ1-4
V: TRBV29-1
D: TRBD1
size: NA
DNA: TGCAGCGCCCGGGACAGGGGGCGAGAAAAACTGTTTTTT
CDR3: CSARDRGREKLFF

J: TRBJ1-5
V: TRBV6-2/TRBV6-3
D: NA
size: NA
DNA: TGTGCCAGCAGTGGATCGGGACTCCCGGGCGGCAATCAGCCCCAGCATTTT
CDR3: CASSGSGLPGGNQPQHF

J: TRBJ1-1
V: TRBV28
D: NA
size: few
DNA: TGTGCCAGCAGTTTTCCGACAAACCCCCCTGAAGCTTTCTTT
CDR3: CASSFPTNPPEAFF

J: TRBJ2-2
V: TRBV18
D: NA
size: many
DNA: TGTGCCAGCTCCCATTGGCACAGGATTCGCACCGGGGAGCTGTTTTTT
CDR3: CASSHWHRIRTGELFF

J: TRBJ2-4
V: TRBV12-3/TRBV12-4
D: NA
size: NA
DNA: TGTGCCAGCAGTTCCCCGGGGCCTGAGTATCTCATTCAGTACTTC
CDR3: CASSSPGPEYLIQYF

J: TRBJ2-7
V: TRBV6-1
D: TRBD1
size: NA
DNA: TGTGCCAGCAGTCCCCCCGACAGGGGGAGCGAGCAGTACTTC
CDR3: CASSPPDRGSEQYF

J: TRBJ1-1
V: TRBV12-3/TRBV12-4
D: NA
size: once
DNA: TGTGCCAGCAGTTCCACCTTGGGCTCCACTCAAGCTTTCTTT
CDR3: CASSSTLGSTQAFF

J: TRBJ2-7
V: TRBV28
D: NA
size: few
DNA: TGTGCCAGCAGTGGGAGGGGGTACCACGAGCAGTACTTC
CDR3: CASSGRGYHEQYF

J: TRBJ1-1
V: TRBV3-1
D: NA
size: few
DNA: TGTGCCAGCAGCCAACATTCGGGGGGCACTGAAGCTTTCTTT
CDR3: CASSQHSGGTEAFF

J: TRBJ1-5
V: TRBV20-1
D: NA
size: once
DNA: TGCAGTGCTAGTGATCCACGAGGCGCTGGCTCCAATCAGCCCCAGCATTTT
CDR3: CSASDPRGAGSNQPQHF